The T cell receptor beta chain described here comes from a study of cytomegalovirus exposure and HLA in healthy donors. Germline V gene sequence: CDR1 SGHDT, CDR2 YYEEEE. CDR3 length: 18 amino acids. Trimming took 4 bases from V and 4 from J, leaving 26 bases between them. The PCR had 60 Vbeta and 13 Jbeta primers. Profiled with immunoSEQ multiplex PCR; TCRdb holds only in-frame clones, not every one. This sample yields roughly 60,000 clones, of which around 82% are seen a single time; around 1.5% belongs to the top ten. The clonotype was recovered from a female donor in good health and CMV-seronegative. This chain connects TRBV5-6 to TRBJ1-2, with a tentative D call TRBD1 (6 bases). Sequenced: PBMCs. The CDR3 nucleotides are TGTGCCAGCAGCCCGAAGGACAGACCGTACGTGACGGGCTATGGCTACACCTTC. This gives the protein CASSPKDRPYVTGYGYTF.